The 32 T cell receptor beta chains below all came from one sample that was sequenced in a study of cytomegalovirus exposure and HLA in healthy donors. This PCR relied on a set of 60 Vbeta primers and 13 Jbeta primers. Clones were read by immunoSEQ multiplex PCR, and TCRdb kept only the in-frame ones, dropping some. The sample features 150,000 to 200,000 clones, with 0.65% to 0.75% in its top ten. The specimen was PBMCs. The receptors here all came from a boy aged 5-17 years in good health and CMV-seronegative.

This rearrangement joins TRBV4-3 to TRBJ2-3; TRBD1 is a possible D gene (6 bases). Per the germline V gene, CDR1 is LGHNA and CDR2 is YSLEER. The length of the CDR3 is 16 residues. The V end was cut by 0 bases, the J end by 2 bases, with 12 bases between. CDR3 nucleotides: TGCGCCAGCAGCCAAGATCTGGTGGGGGCCACAGATACGCAGTATTTT. It encodes CASSQDLVGATDTQYF.

The V and J genes are TRBV11-2 and TRBJ2-2; 12 bases map to TRBD2. The length of the CDR3 is 16 residues. Germline V lookup: CDR1 SGHAT, CDR2 FQNNGV. The trim removed 5 bases at V and 1 base at J, leaving 2 bases unmatched. The CDR3 DNA is TGTGCCAGCAGCCGGACTAGCGGGGTGAACACCGGGGAGCTGTTTTTT. Its protein product is CASSRTSGVNTGELFF.

This chain links TRBV9 with TRBJ2-7; 8 bases are shared with TRBD1. CDR1 is SGDLS, CDR2 YYNGEE, per germline. CDR3 length equals 16 residues. V lost 0 bases, J lost 3 bases, and 8 bases stayed unmatched. The CDR3: CASSVVRQGADYEQYF. In DNA form, the CDR3 reads TGTGCCAGCAGCGTAGTACGGCAGGGGGCAGACTACGAGCAGTACTTC. The whole variable domain, filled in from reference TRBV9 and TRBJ2-7, reads DSGVTQTPKHLITATGQRVTLRCSPRSGDLSVYWYQQSLDQGLQFLIQYYNGEERAKGNILERFSAQQFPDLHSELNLSSLELGDSALYFCASSVVRQGADYEQYFGPGTRLTVT.

The CDR3 DNA sequence: TGTGCCAGCAGCTTAGTTAGCAACACCGGGGAGCTGTTTTTT. It translates to CASSLVSNTGELFF. The chain uses TRBV11-3 and TRBJ2-2; D is uncertain. Germline V CDR1 and CDR2: SGHNT, YENEEA. The CDR3 extends over 14 amino acids. Trimming left V 1 base short and J 2 bases short, with 5 bases between.

This chain joins TRBV28 and TRBJ2-1; 9 positions match TRBD1. Germline trimming cut 6 bases from V and 2 bases from J; bases unmatched to any gene: 8. The germline CDR1 and CDR2 sequences are MDHEN and SYDVKM. The CDR3 contains 16 residues. The CDR3 sequence: CASRPPGQGTYNEQFF. CDR3 nucleotides: TGTGCCAGCAGGCCACCGGGACAGGGAACCTACAATGAGCAGTTCTTC.

This chain joins TRBV27 and TRBJ1-5, with TRBD1 matching 9 bases. Trimming cost V 5 bases and J 4 bases; bases outside gene matches: 6. The CDR3 sequence is 15 residues long. Germline lookup yields CDR1 MNHEY and CDR2 SMNVEV (reference sequence). The CDR3: CASSITGQGNQPQHF. CDR3 sequence (DNA): TGTGCCAGCAGTATAACGGGACAGGGAAATCAGCCCCAGCATTTT.

This rearrangement joins TRBV7-2 to TRBJ1-5, with unresolved D. With 1 base removed from V and 3 bases from J, the gap between germline ends came to 7 bases. Germline CDR1 is SGHTA and CDR2 is FQGNSA. This CDR3 has 14 residues. CDR3 in DNA: TGTGCCAGCAGCTTAGGGCAGATCAATCAGCCCCAGCATTTT. Translating it yields CASSLGQINQPQHF.

The rearrangement links TRBV9 to TRBJ2-3, with 16 bases lining up with TRBD2. Germline values: CDR1 SGDLS, CDR2 YYNGEE. With V trimmed by 3 bases and J by 4 bases, 5 bases remained unmatched. CDR3 length: 17 amino acids. Written as DNA, the CDR3 is TGTGCCAGCAGCGCCGGGACTAGCGGGGGGGCTGCAGATACGCAGTATTTT. It is translated as CASSAGTSGGAADTQYF.

The rearrangement joins TRBV30 to TRBJ1-2; D call uncertain. CDR3 length: 13 residues. Trimming pared 0 bases from V and 4 bases from J, leaving 9 bases between. The V gene's germline CDR1 is GTSNPN and CDR2 SVGIG (reference sequence). CDR3 DNA: TGTGCCTGGAGTGTAGGCCCAGGCTATGGCTACACCTTC. Translation: CAWSVGPGYGYTF. Together with reference TRBV30 and TRBJ1-2, the CDR3 gives the full variable domain: SQTIHQWPATLVQPVGSPLSLECTVEGTSNPNLYWYRQAAGRGLQLLFYSVGIGQISSEVPQNLSASRPQDRQFILSSKKLLLSDSGFYLCAWSVGPGYGYTFGSGTRLTVV.

The chain combines TRBV27 with TRBJ2-7; possible D gene TRBD2, 5 bases. Germline loops: CDR1 MNHEY, CDR2 SMNVEV (reference sequence). This CDR3 region has 12 residues. Trimming pared 6 bases from V and 5 bases from J, leaving 11 bases between. The CDR3 region is CASSTSSHEQYF. The CDR3 region has the DNA TGTGCCAGCAGCACCTCTAGCCACGAGCAGTACTTC.

The chain links TRBV27 to TRBJ1-5; D remains ambiguous. The V end was cut by 0 bases, the J end by 5 bases, with 5 bases between. Per the germline V gene, CDR1 is MNHEY and CDR2 is SMNVEV (reference sequence). The CDR3 has 13 residues. The CDR3 nucleotides are TGTGCCAGCAGTTTATCGCTAGATCAGCCCCAGCATTTT. Protein sequence: CASSLSLDQPQHF.

This rearrangement joins TRBV20-1 to TRBJ2-1; TRBD2 might be the D (7 bases). Trimming cost V 6 bases and J 10 bases, with 13 bases left between them. CDR1 and CDR2 (germline): DFQATT, SNEGSKA (reference sequence). The CDR3 contains 11 residues. CDR3 sequence reads: CSAERGGEQFF. The DNA of the CDR3 is TGCAGTGCGGAAAGGGGGGGAGAGCAGTTCTTC.

The chain combines TRBV4-1 with TRBJ2-7, with D unclear. V dropped 0 bases and J dropped 4 bases, with 7 bases sitting between them. The CDR3 is 13 amino acids. Germline CDR1 MGHRA, CDR2 YSYEKL. The CDR3 sequence is CASSQDVLYEQYF. CDR3 sequence (DNA): TGCGCCAGCAGCCAAGATGTCCTTTACGAGCAGTACTTC.

J is TRBJ2-5 and V is TRBV27; no clear D gene. The tail of the sequence fits TRBJ2-7 better, so the J call may be wrong. CDR3 length: 14 residues. The germline CDR1 and CDR2 sequences are MNHEY and SMNVEV (reference sequence). The CDR3 bases are TGTGCCAGCAGTTTAGTTCCGGGTTTCCACGAGCAGTACTTC. It codes for CASSLVPGFHEQYF.

This chain uses TRBV4-1 with TRBJ1-5, with unresolved D. The CDR3 extends over 16 amino acids. CDR1 and CDR2 (germline): MGHRA, YSYEKL. Trimming stripped 0 bases from V and 7 bases from J, with 16 bases between. The CDR3 DNA reads TGCGCCAGCAGCCAAGATCAAACTGGGTCGGGACAGCCCCAGCATTTT. It codes for CASSQDQTGSGQPQHF.

The chain joins TRBV5-1 to TRBJ2-7, with TRBD1 matching over 10 bases. J was trimmed by 2 bases and V by 1 base; bases with no gene match: 6. Germline V gene data show CDR1 as SGHRS and CDR2 as YFSETQ. The CDR3 is made up of 16 amino acids. CDR3 protein: CASSLFKGQGTYEQYF. The DNA of the CDR3 is TGCGCCAGCAGCTTGTTTAAGGGACAGGGGACCTACGAGCAGTACTTC.

This chain connects TRBV18 to TRBJ2-1; a weak D match, TRBD1 (5 bases). Germline CDR1 KGHSH, CDR2 LQKENI. V was trimmed by 2 bases and J by 3 bases, leaving 8 bases between them. The CDR3 sequence is 14 residues long. The DNA for the CDR3 is TGTGCCAGCTCACCAGGCCAGGGCTACAATGAGCAGTTCTTC. Translating gives CASSPGQGYNEQFF.

The chain joins TRBV9 to TRBJ2-1; D is perhaps TRBD1 (8 bases). The ends were cut back, 0 bases at V and 8 bases at J, with 18 bases in the middle. The CDR3 extends over 16 amino acids. CDR1 is SGDLS, CDR2 YYNGEE, per germline. Here the CDR3 reads CASSVATGGAGDEQFF. Here the CDR3 DNA reads TGTGCCAGCAGCGTAGCTACAGGGGGGGCCGGAGATGAGCAGTTCTTC.

This chain's CDR3 is CASSFGQGPQETQYF. As DNA, the CDR3 is TGCGCCAGCAGCTTCGGACAGGGCCCTCAAGAGACCCAGTACTTC. The V call is TRBV5-1, the J call TRBJ2-5, with 8 bases lining up with TRBD1. The ends lost 2 bases at V and 2 bases at J; junction bases unmatched: 5. CDR1 is SGHRS, CDR2 YFSETQ, per germline. This CDR3 region has 15 residues.

V is TRBV30 and J is TRBJ1-1; D gene unclear. V was shortened by 5 bases and J by 7 bases, with 11 bases between the two germline ends. CDR3 length: 11 amino acids. Germline CDR1 and CDR2: GTSNPN and SVGIG (reference sequence). CDR3 sequence (DNA): TGTGCCTGGGTGGGCAGTCATGAAGCTTTCTTT. Translated, it gives CAWVGSHEAFF. Drawing the rest from reference TRBV30 and TRBJ1-1, the complete variable domain is SQTIHQWPATLVQPVGSPLSLECTVEGTSNPNLYWYRQAAGRGLQLLFYSVGIGQISSEVPQNLSASRPQDRQFILSSKKLLLSDSGFYLCAWVGSHEAFFGQGTRLTVV.

The genes are TRBV19 and TRBJ2-2, with a weak D call TRBD2 (6 bases). With 4 bases removed from V and 5 bases from J, the gap between germline ends came to 17 bases. This CDR3 has 16 residues. The germline V gene has CDR1 LNHDA and CDR2 SQIVND (reference sequence). The CDR3 region is CASSRGLGVFTGELFF. The CDR3 DNA is TGTGCCAGTAGTAGGGGACTGGGGGTATTTACCGGGGAGCTGTTTTTT.

The rearrangement links TRBV18 to TRBJ2-7; 9 nucleotides match TRBD1. The junction had 1 base not matched to a gene; V was cut back by 0 bases and J by 1 base. This CDR3 is built from 15 residues. Germline lookup yields CDR1 KGHSH and CDR2 LQKENI. The CDR3 coding sequence is TGTGCCAGCTCACCACCGGGACAGGGATCCTACGAGCAGTACTTC. Its translation: CASSPPGQGSYEQYF. Full variable domain (rest looked up from reference TRBV18 and TRBJ2-7): NAGVMQNPRHLVRRRGQEARLRCSPMKGHSHVYWYRQLPEEGLKFMVYLQKENIIDESGMPKERFSAEFPKEGPSILRIQQVVRGDSAAYFCASSPPGQGSYEQYFGPGTRLTVT.

The chain couples TRBV5-6 to TRBJ2-1; unclear D gene. V lost 1 base to trimming and J lost 6 bases, with 5 bases between them. Germline V gene data show CDR1 as SGHDT and CDR2 as YYEEEE. This CDR3 is built from 12 residues. This CDR3 is CASSLLGNEQFF. CDR3 nucleotides: TGTGCCAGCAGCTTGCTAGGCAATGAGCAGTTCTTC.

The V call is TRBV28, the J call TRBJ1-2, with TRBD1 as a possible D gene (6 bases). Trimming pared 4 bases from V and 8 bases from J, leaving 8 bases between. In germline, CDR1 is MDHEN, CDR2 SYDVKM. This CDR3 has 11 amino acids. CDR3: CASSSGGGYTF. The CDR3 DNA reads TGTGCCAGCAGTTCGGGGGGCGGCTACACCTTC.

This CDR3 is CASSQEEGGSVYEQYF. CDR3 DNA sequence: TGCGCCAGCAGCCAAGAGGAAGGGGGTTCAGTCTACGAGCAGTACTTC. This sequence joins TRBV4-1 and TRBJ2-7; weak D call: TRBD1 (6 bases). Germline V gene lookup returns CDR1 MGHRA and CDR2 YSYEKL. V was cut by 0 bases and J by 3 bases, with 15 bases left in between. The CDR3 sequence is 16 residues long.

The chain carries TRBV2 and TRBJ2-7, with D perhaps TRBD2 (5 bases). The CDR3 sequence is 14 residues long. Per germline, CDR1 SNHLY and CDR2 FYNNEI. V was trimmed by 10 bases and J by 0 bases, leaving 16 bases between them. The CDR3 spells CATSGTESSYEQYF. As DNA, the CDR3 is TGTGCCACCTCGGGAACTGAGAGCTCCTACGAGCAGTACTTC.

V usage is TRBV18 and J usage is TRBJ2-1; TRBD1 matches 7 bases. CDR1 and CDR2 from the germline V gene are KGHSH and LQKENI. There are 16 residues in the CDR3. Trimming removed 3 bases from V and 2 bases from J; junction bases left unmatched: 7. This chain's CDR3 is CASSPRQGFAYNEQFF. CDR3 bases: TGTGCCAGCTCACCCAGACAGGGATTCGCCTACAATGAGCAGTTCTTC. Full variable domain (remainder filled in from reference TRBV18 and TRBJ2-1): NAGVMQNPRHLVRRRGQEARLRCSPMKGHSHVYWYRQLPEEGLKFMVYLQKENIIDESGMPKERFSAEFPKEGPSILRIQQVVRGDSAAYFCASSPRQGFAYNEQFFGPGTRLTVL.

The J gene is TRBJ1-2, the V gene TRBV7-9; D is possibly TRBD1 (6 bases). Trimming removed 4 bases from V and 4 bases from J, with 16 bases in between. The CDR3 contains 15 residues. Germline loops: CDR1 SEHNR, CDR2 FQNEAQ (reference sequence). CDR3 nucleotides: TGTGCCAGCAGCTCCTCCGAACAGGGTCCCTATGGCTACACCTTC. This codes for CASSSSEQGPYGYTF.

J is TRBJ1-2 and V is TRBV30, with D perhaps matching TRBD1 (6 bases). The germline CDR1 and CDR2 sequences are GTSNPN and SVGIG (reference sequence). V was clipped by 0 bases and J by 3 bases, with 11 bases between them. The CDR3 loop spans 14 amino acids. CDR3 nucleotide sequence: TGTGCCTGGAGTGTACCAGGGGCCTACTATGGCTACACCTTC. This sequence encodes CAWSVPGAYYGYTF.

This rearrangement joins TRBV18 to TRBJ1-1; no reliable D call. Germline V lookup: CDR1 KGHSH, CDR2 LQKENI. Trimming left V 5 bases short and J 0 bases short, with 7 bases between. CDR3 length: 13 residues. Here the CDR3 reads CASSWTMNTEAFF. The CDR3 region has the DNA TGTGCCAGCTCATGGACTATGAACACTGAAGCTTTCTTT.

The chain joins TRBV28 to TRBJ1-2; tentative D call: TRBD1 (6 bases). CDR1 and CDR2 (germline): MDHEN, SYDVKM. The CDR3 runs to 14 residues. Trimming left V 7 bases short and J 0 bases short, with 12 bases between. DNA for the CDR3: TGTGCCAGCACCCGGGACACCTCTAACTATGGCTACACCTTC. Protein product: CASTRDTSNYGYTF.

The chain links TRBV6-4 to TRBJ2-3; perhaps TRBD1 as D (6 bases). Germline loops: CDR1 MRHNA, CDR2 SNTAGT. The CDR3 extends over 16 amino acids. The germline V and J ends were trimmed by 3 bases and 0 bases, with 13 bases remaining between them. The CDR3 region is CASSEYGTRSTDTQYF. Written as DNA, the CDR3 is TGTGCCAGCAGTGAGTACGGGACACGCAGCACAGATACGCAGTATTTT.